Each of the 17 T cell receptor beta chains below was sequenced from the same sample in a study of tumor and adjacent non-tumor tissue in lung cancer. RNA was extracted from bulk tissue without any cell sorting. The normal lung tissue was taken more than 3 cm from the tumor edge. Three rounds of nested PCR, following a modified ARM-PCR protocol, produced the TCRbeta library. TCRdb re-derived calls from the multiplex PCR reads in MiXCR, one entry per CDR3 protein. The sample consists of approximately 66,000 distinct CDR3 sequences, about 55% of them appearing once. Sequences were obtained from distant non-tumor lung tissue. These receptors were collected from a man in his 70s with non-small cell lung cancer.

As to this clonotype: One end of the junction does not line up with germline, which may come from a read error. The rearrangement joins TRBV5-4 to TRBJ1-1, with D possibly matching TRBD1 (6 bases). Germline CDR1 is SGHNT and CDR2 is YYREEE (reference sequence). This CDR3 region has 13 residues. In nucleotides, the CDR3 is TGTGCCAGCAGACCCTGGGGGGCCACCGAAGCTCTCTTT. It yields the protein CASRPWGATEALF.

This clonotype is medium-sized (0.01 to 0.1%) within its sample. The CDR3 DNA follows: TGTGCCAGCAGCTCAACAGGGGTTCTTGGCTACACCTTC. Translating gives CASSSTGVLGYTF. The chain has TRBV11-1 and TRBJ1-2; 7 bases map to TRBD1. Germline values: CDR1 SGHAT, CDR2 FQDESV (reference sequence). V lost 4 bases to trimming and J lost 7 bases; unmatched junction nucleotides: 6. This CDR3 spans 13 amino acids.

In the case of this clonotype: A read error is possible here, since a much larger clone lies one base away. The CDR3 bases are TGCAGTGCTATGCCGGAACAGCTGACTATCAATGAGCAGTTCTTC. Its translation: CSAMPEQLTINEQFF. This sequence joins TRBV20-1 and TRBJ2-1, with a tentative D call TRBD2 (5 bases). Per germline, CDR1 DFQATT and CDR2 SNEGSKA (reference sequence). V shed 4 bases and J shed 6 bases, with 19 bases lying between them. CDR3 length: 15 residues.

This clonotype turned up a few times. The rearrangement uses TRBV4-1 and TRBJ1-1, with D uncertain. Between the trimmed V and J ends, which lost 0 bases and 0 bases, there was a span of 8 bases. The CDR3 extends over 15 amino acids. Germline V CDR1 and CDR2: MGHRA, YSYEKL. CDR3 region: CASSQEARLNTEAFF. The DNA for the CDR3 is TGCGCCAGCAGCCAAGAGGCGAGACTGAACACTGAAGCTTTCTTT.

Concerning this clonotype itself: At one end, the junction sequence differs from germline, possibly due to a read error. The chain joins TRBV11-2 to TRBJ1-1; D might be TRBD1 (6 bases). The CDR3 covers 15 residues. Germline V lookup: CDR1 SGHAT, CDR2 FQNNGV. For the CDR3, the DNA is TGTGTCAGCAGATTCCGGGACATTGGGACCACTGAAGCTTTCTTT. Translation: CVSRFRDIGTTEAFF.

In the case of this clonotype: A much larger clone lies a single base off, so this may be a read error. V is TRBV20-1 and J is TRBJ1-1, with D uncertain. The germline V gene has CDR1 DFQATT and CDR2 SNEGSKA (reference sequence). There are 11 residues in the CDR3. V gave up 1 base and J gave up 9 bases, with 9 bases separating them. DNA for the CDR3: TGCAGTGCTAGAGGGACGGCTCAAGCTTTCTTT. Translation gives CSARGTAQAFF.

On this clonotype: As the CDR3 is not closed by the conserved phenylalanine or tryptophan, this likely results from a read error. The chain employs TRBV6-1 and TRBJ2-5; D is ambiguous. Trimming removed 7 bases at V and 5 bases at J, with 8 bases between. Germline-derived CDR1 and CDR2 are MNHNS and SASEGT. The CDR3 extends over 11 amino acids. CDR3 nucleotides: TGTGCCAGCAAGATGGGGGAGACCCAGTACCTC. Residues: CASKMGETQYL.

Concerning this clonotype itself: The junction shows a germline mismatch at one end, possibly a read error. V is TRBV11-2 and J is TRBJ1-2; D is unresolved. Germline lookup yields CDR1 SGHAT and CDR2 FQNNGV. The CDR3 spans 14 residues. CDR3 DNA sequence: TGTGCCAGCGTCCCAGGCCAGGCTAACTACGGCTACACCTTC. It translates to CASVPGQANYGYTF.

As regards this clonotype: This could be a read error, since a much larger clone is one nucleotide away. V usage is TRBV20-1 and J usage is TRBJ2-5; TRBD1 matches 7 bases. Germline V gives CDR1 DFQATT, CDR2 SNEGSKA (reference sequence). The CDR3 length is 14 residues. Unmatched junction bases numbered 11, after V lost 6 bases and J lost 4 bases. DNA for the CDR3: TGCAGTGCCACCGACAGGGCAGCAGGAGAGACCCAGTACTTC. Its translation is CSATDRAAGETQYF.

Regarding this clonotype: One junction end disagrees with the germline gene, perhaps due to a read error. This chain's CDR3 is CAGSIYNRGETQYF. CDR3 coding DNA: TGTGCCGGCAGCATATACAATAGGGGGGAGACCCAGTACTTC. The chain carries TRBV11-2 and TRBJ2-5; D might be TRBD1 (6 bases). In germline, CDR1 is SGHAT, CDR2 FQNNGV. There are 14 residues in the CDR3.

This clonotype has a handful of counts. A read error may account for a junction end that differs from germline. The rearrangement joins TRBV11-2 to TRBJ1-2; D is perhaps TRBD1 (6 bases). The CDR3 consists of 12 residues. Per germline, CDR1 SGHAT and CDR2 FQNNGV. The CDR3 nucleotides read TGTGCCAGCACCGCGGGGGGCTATGGCTACGCCTTT. It yields the protein CASTAGGYGYAF.

J is TRBJ2-2 and V is TRBV11-2; no clear D. The V and J ends lost 5 bases and 6 bases respectively, with 19 bases between them. The CDR3 runs to 16 residues. CDR1 and CDR2 (germline): SGHAT, FQNNGV. CDR3 sequence reads: CASSLHGSMFAGELFF. In DNA form, the CDR3 reads TGTGCCAGCAGCCTACATGGGTCGATGTTCGCCGGGGAGCTGTTTTTT.

With respect to this clonotype: One base away lies a much larger clone, so this may be a sequencing read error. This chain joins TRBV5-5 and TRBJ2-2, with D tentatively TRBD1 (6 bases). Trimming took off 2 bases at V and 10 bases at J, with 18 bases between the two ends. CDR1 is SGHKS, CDR2 YYEKEE, per germline (reference sequence). This CDR3 is built from 15 residues. The CDR3 reads CASSLREIGGEELFF. The CDR3 bases are TGTGCCAGCAGCTTAAGAGAGATTGGGGGCGAGGAGCTGTTTTTT.

A remark on this clonotype: With a much larger clone just one base away, this may be a read error. V usage is TRBV6-2 or TRBV6-3 and J usage is TRBJ2-7; D not certain. Germline lookup yields CDR1 MNHEY and CDR2 SVGEGT. This CDR3 is 14 amino acids long. The CDR3 reads CASSYPSAPYKQYF. As DNA, the CDR3 is TGTGCCAGCAGTTACCCCAGCGCTCCCTACAAGCAGTACTTC.

The chain carries TRBV2 and TRBJ2-7; D remains ambiguous. Trimming cost V 7 bases and J 5 bases, with 15 bases left between them. Germline V gene lookup returns CDR1 SNHLY and CDR2 FYNNEI. The CDR3 length is 13 residues. Written as DNA, the CDR3 is TGTGCCAGCATTGAGTCCGTAGTCCACGAGCAGTACTTC. Protein sequence: CASIESVVHEQYF.

This clonotype appeared a few times. The V call is TRBV5-4, the J call TRBJ2-2; TRBD2 aligns across 8 bases. The CDR3 sequence is 19 residues long. Looked up from germline, CDR1 is SGHNT and CDR2 is YYREEE (reference sequence). After removal of 2 bases from V and 4 bases from J, the junction contained 16 bases not matched to a gene. As DNA, the CDR3 is TGTGCCAGCAGCTTTCAGGCCGGGGGGGCCGGGATCGGCACCGGGGAGCTGTTTTTT. This gives the protein CASSFQAGGAGIGTGELFF. Combining the CDR3 with reference TRBV5-4 and TRBJ2-2 gives the whole variable domain ETGVTQSPTHLIKTRGQQVTLRCSSQSGHNTVSWYQQALGQGPQFIFQYYREEENGRGNFPPRFSGLQFPNYSSELNVNALELDDSALYLCASSFQAGGAGIGTGELFFGEGSRLTVL.

This chain links TRBV6-5 with TRBJ2-5; D remains unclear. This CDR3 region has 15 residues. The germline V gene encodes CDR1 MNHEY and CDR2 SVGAGI. The V and J ends lost 4 bases and 5 bases respectively, with 17 bases between them. DNA of the CDR3: TGTGCCAGCAGTTTCCATCTGGCAGCCCATGAGACCCAGTACTTC. Translating it yields CASSFHLAAHETQYF.